The rows below give T cell receptor beta chains drawn from one sample of a study of regulatory T cells in long-lasting Graves disease. TCRdb called the multiplex PCR reads again in MiXCR, with one record for every CDR3 protein. There are roughly 490,000 distinct CDR3 sequences in the sample; about 22% occur only once, and around 13% lies in the top ten. This specimen consisted of peripheral blood mononuclear cells (PBMCs), obtained when the disease was refractory, from a patient treated with antithyroid drugs. Every receptor here comes from a female donor with Graves disease. CDR3s include the opening cysteine and the closing phenylalanine or tryptophan. Fields, in order: clone size, J gene, D gene, V gene, CDR3 DNA, CDR3 protein. The D gene is left open where the match is weak. Clone size, where shown, is once, few, many, or a class for clones that have expanded.

. TRBJ1-2 . TRBV30 TGTGCCTGGAGTCAAGAACCAAGCTACACCTTC CAWSQEPSYTF
. TRBJ1-2 . TRBV7-2 TGTGCCAGCAGCTCCCACGGTCAGCACATCTATGGCTACACCTTC CASSSHGQHIYGYTF
few TRBJ1-4 TRBD1 TRBV28 TGTGCCAGCAGCCCTTACGGAGAGGGGGCGCCTTCAACTAATGAAAAACTGTTTTTT CASSPYGEGAPSTNEKLFF
many TRBJ1-5 . TRBV7-9 TGTGCCAGCAGTCTAACAGGGATCCATCAGCCCCAGCATTTT CASSLTGIHQPQHF
. TRBJ1-2 . TRBV4-3 TGCGCCAGCAGCCAAGAGGGCCTGAACTATGGCTACACCTTC CASSQEGLNYGYTF
many TRBJ1-5 . TRBV2 TGTGCCAGCGCTAGGGCCGTCGGGGGCAATCAGCCCCAGCATTTT CASARAVGGNQPQHF
few TRBJ2-5 . TRBV14 TGTGCCAGCAGCCAAGATAACCCGACAGAAGAGACCCAGTACTTC CASSQDNPTEETQYF
many TRBJ2-7 . TRBV29-1 TGCAGCGTTGCACTTCAGGACGTCCTCTCCGAGCAGTACTTC CSVALQDVLSEQYF
. TRBJ2-1 TRBD1 TRBV12-3/TRBV12-4 TGTGCCAGCAACATGGGACAGGGCACCTACAATGAGCAGTTCTTC CASNMGQGTYNEQFF
many TRBJ2-5 . TRBV7-2 TGTGCCAGCAGCTCGGTGGGCTCCGGGGGAGAGACCCAGTACTTC CASSSVGSGGETQYF
. TRBJ1-2 . TRBV18 TGTGCCAGCTCACAGGGAGTTGCTAATGGCTACACCTTC CASSQGVANGYTF
. TRBJ1-1 TRBD1 TRBV13 TGTGCCAGCAGCCCCACCGGGACAGGGGGCCCCCTGAACACTGAAGCTTTCTTT CASSPTGTGGPLNTEAFF
. TRBJ2-3 TRBD2 TRBV9 TGTGCCAGCAGCGTAGGGGGAGGGCGGAGCACAGATACGCAGTATTTT CASSVGGGRSTDTQYF
many TRBJ1-2 . TRBV11-2 TGTGCCAGCAGCTTAGAAGACTGGTATGGCTACACCTTC CASSLEDWYGYTF
few TRBJ2-1 . TRBV6-2/TRBV6-3 TGTGCCACTACTTCAGGTAGCTCCTACAATGAGCAGTTCTTC CATTSGSSYNEQFF
. TRBJ1-5 . TRBV20-1 TGCAGTTCTGGGACCTGGGATCAGCCCCAGCATTTT CSSGTWDQPQHF
few TRBJ1-2 . TRBV20-1 TGCGCCCGACAGGAGATGGGGAACTATGGCTACACCTTC CARQEMGNYGYTF
many TRBJ1-6 . TRBV20-1 TGCAGTGCCCCGGGGGGGATTGACAATTCACCCCTCCACTTT CSAPGGIDNSPLHF
few TRBJ1-6 . TRBV5-6 TGTGCCAGCAGGGAACCGGGACGTAATTCACCCCTCCACTTT CASREPGRNSPLHF
many TRBJ2-5 . TRBV11-2 TGTGCCAGCAGCCCTGGGACGGCCCAGGCAGAGACCCAGTACTTC CASSPGTAQAETQYF
medium-sized TRBJ2-5 TRBD1 TRBV2 TGTGCCAGCAGTGATTGGGACAGCAACCAAGAGACCCAGTACTTC CASSDWDSNQETQYF
. TRBJ2-1 TRBD2 TRBV6-1 TGTGCCAGCAGTCGAAGGACTAGCGGGACTACTGAGCAGTTCTTC CASSRRTSGTTEQFF
many TRBJ2-7 . TRBV6-1 TGTGCCAGCAGTGCAGCCAGGGGATACTACGAGCAGTACTTC CASSAARGYYEQYF
. TRBJ2-7 TRBD2 TRBV6-1 TGTGCCAGCGGGAGGGCCGGGTGGCCTTCCTACGAGCAGTACTTC CASGRAGWPSYEQYF
. TRBJ2-2 TRBD1 TRBV19 TGTGCCAGTAGCAGACAGGGGCGAGCCGGGGAGCTGTTTTTT CASSRQGRAGELFF
few TRBJ2-2 TRBD2 TRBV28 TGTGCCAGCGGGGTAGCGGGAGAAAACACCGGGGAGCTGTTTTTT CASGVAGENTGELFF
many TRBJ1-3 . TRBV13 TGTGCCAGCAGCAAAATGGACAGCTCGCCGGGAAACACCATATATTTT CASSKMDSSPGNTIYF
. TRBJ2-7 TRBD1 TRBV20-1 TGCAGTGCTAAGGGACAGGGTACCTACGAGCAGTACTTC CSAKGQGTYEQYF
. TRBJ2-2 . TRBV20-1 TGCAGTGCTCTAAGGAGGGGGAACACCGGGGAGCTGTTTTTT CSALRRGNTGELFF
. TRBJ1-1 . TRBV12-3/TRBV12-4 TGTGCCAGCAGCTTACAGGGATTAATGAACACTGAAGCTTTCTTT CASSLQGLMNTEAFF
few TRBJ2-7 TRBD1 TRBV29-1 TGCAGCGTGGGTACCGGGACAGCCTACGAGCAGTACTTC CSVGTGTAYEQYF
few TRBJ2-7 . TRBV29-1 TGCAGCGTTGAAGATCAGCAGGGGCACTACGAGCAGTACTTC CSVEDQQGHYEQYF
many TRBJ2-7 . TRBV6-1 TGTGCCAGCAGTCTCTATGACGGAACCTACGAGCAGTACTTC CASSLYDGTYEQYF
many TRBJ1-1 TRBD1 TRBV28 TGTGCCAGCAGTCAGGGGGGGGGCACTGAAGCTTTCTTT CASSQGGGTEAFF
many TRBJ2-7 TRBD1 TRBV28 TGTGCCAGCAGCACCTCGGGACAGGGAGCCTACGAGCAGTACTTC CASSTSGQGAYEQYF
. TRBJ1-1 . TRBV29-1 TGCAGCGTTGGTGCGGGACCGGTCGGGACTGAAGCTTTCTTT CSVGAGPVGTEAFF
many TRBJ2-5 . TRBV2 TGTGCCAGCAGGAAGGACCAAGAGACCCAGTACTTC CASRKDQETQYF
. TRBJ2-2 . TRBV27 TGTGCCAGCAGAGATCGGGGGCCGCCCGGGGAGCTGTTTTTT CASRDRGPPGELFF
few TRBJ2-2 TRBD1 TRBV30 TGTGCCTGGAGTGGGGACAGCCACACCGGGGAGCTGTTTTTT CAWSGDSHTGELFF
medium-sized TRBJ2-7 . TRBV20-1 TGCAGTGCTAGAGATACGGGACGACAAGGAGTGGACGAGCAGTACTTC CSARDTGRQGVDEQYF
few TRBJ1-2 TRBD1 TRBV9 TGTGCCAGCAGCGGACAGGGGGCCCTAAACTATGGCTACACCTTC CASSGQGALNYGYTF
. TRBJ1-1 TRBD1 TRBV5-6 TGTGCCAGCAGCTTGGCCGCAGGGGGCGCGGTGAACACTGAAGCTTTCTTT CASSLAAGGAVNTEAFF
few TRBJ2-7 . TRBV30 TGTGCCTGGAGGGGGCAGGCCCCCTACGAGCAGTACTTC CAWRGQAPYEQYF
few TRBJ1-5 . TRBV3-1 TGTGCCAGCAGCCAGCGACAGACAAATCAGCCCCAGCATTTT CASSQRQTNQPQHF
. TRBJ2-7 TRBD2 TRBV7-2 TGTGCCAGCAGCTCCTTAGGGCGGGGGGGAAACTACGAGCAGTACTTC CASSSLGRGGNYEQYF
. TRBJ2-7 . TRBV6-2/TRBV6-3 TGTGCCAGCAGTCGGGACTTCCCCTCCTACGAGCAGTACTTC CASSRDFPSYEQYF
few TRBJ2-7 . TRBV10-3 TGTGCCATCAGTGAGATAGTCTACGAGCAGTACTTC CAISEIVYEQYF
. TRBJ1-5 TRBD1 TRBV3-1 TGTGCCAGCAGCCAAGGGACAGGGCAATATAGCAATCAGCCCCAGCATTTT CASSQGTGQYSNQPQHF
. TRBJ1-1 . TRBV30 TGTGCCATAACGACAGGGAACACTGAAGCTTTCTTT CAITTGNTEAFF
few TRBJ1-3 . TRBV11-3 TGTGCCAGCAGCTTGAATGATCCAAGAACCATATATTTT CASSLNDPRTIYF
many TRBJ2-5 . TRBV7-9 TGTGCCAGCAGCCCAACAGGGTTCGGGGAGACCCAGTACTTC CASSPTGFGETQYF
. TRBJ2-5 TRBD1 TRBV6-1 TGTGCCAGCAGTACCCCGGACAGGGGGCAACAAGAGACCCAGTACTTC CASSTPDRGQQETQYF
. TRBJ1-2 TRBD1 TRBV5-5 TGTGCCAGCAGCCTCCACCCGGACAGGCCGAGTAAAGTTGACTACACCTTC CASSLHPDRPSKVDYTF
many TRBJ1-5 . TRBV6-1 TGTGCCAGCAGCCCCTCGGGGGGAGGCAATCAGCCCCAGCATTTT CASSPSGGGNQPQHF
few TRBJ2-7 . TRBV20-1 TGCAGTGCAAAGACCCAACTTGGAACCTACGAGCAGTACTTC CSAKTQLGTYEQYF
. TRBJ1-5 . TRBV19 TGTGCCAGTAGTATTCAAGCGGACAGCCCTTATCAGCCCCAGCATTTT CASSIQADSPYQPQHF
many TRBJ1-2 . TRBV7-2 TGTGCCAGCAGCTTAGCTTGGGGCAGGGGTAACTATGGCTACACCTTC CASSLAWGRGNYGYTF
. TRBJ2-3 . TRBV11-1 TGTGCCAGCAGCTTAGATCAAGCAGATACGCAGTATTTT CASSLDQADTQYF